What follows describes a single T cell receptor beta chain. The record originates from a study of blood T cell repertoires in COVID-19. Study at large: There were acute and convalescent COVID-19 samples, and they came from the United States, Italy and Spain. Sample material is recorded as cDNA or gDNA derived from T cells, B-cell-depleted T cells, or PBMCs.

Trimming cost V 2 bases and J 4 bases; bases outside gene matches: 4. The CDR3 has 14 residues. CDR1 is SGHRS, CDR2 YFSETQ, per germline. Enrollees, roughly 18 to 95 years old, lived in about two dozen US areas. In assigning cohorts, the study relied on participant-reported clinical history. Profiling relied on immunoSEQ multiplex PCR, and the TCRdb table lists in-frame clones only, not all of them. The sample yields 300,000 to 450,000 clones, about 90% seen once. The TCR was taken from a woman in her 30s who had recovered from COVID-19. This chain links TRBV5-1 with TRBJ1-1; 8 nucleotides line up with TRBD1. The sample consisted of PBMCs or T cells enriched from blood (not recorded which). Here the CDR3 DNA reads TGCGCCAGCAGCTTAGGACAGGGCGCCACTGAAGCTTTCTTT. This gives the protein CASSLGQGATEAFF.